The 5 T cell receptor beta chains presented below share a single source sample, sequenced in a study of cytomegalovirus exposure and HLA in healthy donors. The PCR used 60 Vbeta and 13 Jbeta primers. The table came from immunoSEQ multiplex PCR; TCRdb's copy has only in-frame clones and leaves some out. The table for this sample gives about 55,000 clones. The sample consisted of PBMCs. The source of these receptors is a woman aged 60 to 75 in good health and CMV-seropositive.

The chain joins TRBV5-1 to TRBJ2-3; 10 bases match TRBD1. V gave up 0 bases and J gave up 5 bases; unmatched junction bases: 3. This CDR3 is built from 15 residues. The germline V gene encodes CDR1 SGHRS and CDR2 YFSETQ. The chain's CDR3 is CASSLGQGAIDTQYF. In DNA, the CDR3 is TGCGCCAGCAGCTTGGGACAGGGGGCGATAGATACGCAGTATTTT.

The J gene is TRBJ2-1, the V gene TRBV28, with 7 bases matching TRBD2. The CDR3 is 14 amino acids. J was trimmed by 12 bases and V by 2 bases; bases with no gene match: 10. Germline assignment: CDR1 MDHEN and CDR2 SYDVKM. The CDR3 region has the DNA TGTGCCAGCAGTTTAAGGACTAGAACCGCCGGGCAGTTCTTC. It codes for CASSLRTRTAGQFF. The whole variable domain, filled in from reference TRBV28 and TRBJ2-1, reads DVKVTQSSRYLVKRTGEKVFLECVQDMDHENMFWYRQDPGLGLRLIYFSYDVKMKEKGDIPEGYSVSREKKERFSLILESASTNQTSMYLCASSLRTRTAGQFFGPGTRLTVL.

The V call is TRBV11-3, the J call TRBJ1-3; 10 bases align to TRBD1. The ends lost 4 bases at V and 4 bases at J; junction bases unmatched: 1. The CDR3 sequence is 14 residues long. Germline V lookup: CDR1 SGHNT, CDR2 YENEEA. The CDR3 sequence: CASSWGQGGNTIYF. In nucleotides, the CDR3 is TGTGCCAGCAGCTGGGGACAGGGGGGAAACACCATATATTTT.

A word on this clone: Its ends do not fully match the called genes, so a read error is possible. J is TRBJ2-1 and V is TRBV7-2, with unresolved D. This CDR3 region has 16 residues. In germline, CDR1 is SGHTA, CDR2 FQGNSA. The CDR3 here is CASTLGHIPSYNEQFF. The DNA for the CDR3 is TGTGCCAGCACCTTAGGGCACATCCCTTCCTACAATGAGCAGTTCTTC.

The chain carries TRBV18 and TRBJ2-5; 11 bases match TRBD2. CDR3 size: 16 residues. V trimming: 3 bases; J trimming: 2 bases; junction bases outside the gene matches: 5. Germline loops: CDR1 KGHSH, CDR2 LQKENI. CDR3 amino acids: CASSPALAGEQETQYF. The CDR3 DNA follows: TGTGCCAGCTCACCGGCACTAGCGGGGGAACAAGAGACCCAGTACTTC.